This entry lists 18 T cell receptor beta chains sequenced from one sample in a study of radiation and T cells in renal cell carcinoma. Time point in this sample: baseline pretreatment blood. Indicated treatment: 15 Gy SBRT to primary tumor, nephrectomy 4 weeks later. Produced via immunoSEQ multiplex PCR; TCRdb's table is partial and in-frame only. Of about 140,000 clones listed, 70% to 90% were seen once; the top ten hold roughly 25%. The sequenced sample was blood, obtained from a patient whose treatment included radiotherapy and nephrectomy. The receptors shown here come from a woman aged 45 to 65 with renal cell carcinoma.

The V call is TRBV15, the J call TRBJ2-3, with 8 bases aligning to TRBD2. The CDR3 length is 18 residues. Germline V CDR1 and CDR2: LNHNV, YYDKDF (reference sequence). V lost 0 bases to trimming and J lost 0 bases; unmatched junction nucleotides: 8. The DNA of the CDR3 is TGTGCCACCAGCAGAGAGCGGGGGGTGATAGCTAGCACAGATACGCAGTATTTT. It is translated as CATSRERGVIASTDTQYF.

The V gene is TRBV5-6, the J gene TRBJ2-7; TRBD1 is a possible D gene (5 bases). The CDR3 runs to 13 residues. Trimming pared 0 bases from V and 3 bases from J, leaving 7 bases between. The V gene's germline CDR1 is SGHDT and CDR2 YYEEEE. The CDR3 loop is CASSLGGVYEQYF. As DNA, the CDR3 is TGTGCCAGCAGCTTGGGGGGCGTCTACGAGCAGTACTTC.

The chain joins TRBV11-2 to TRBJ1-4; D gene ambiguous. V shed 3 bases and J shed 4 bases, with 6 bases lying between them. Germline CDR1 is SGHAT and CDR2 is FQNNGV. The CDR3 runs to 13 residues. For the CDR3, the DNA is TGTGCCAGCAGCTTTGACATTAATGAAAAACTGTTTTTT. Translated, it gives CASSFDINEKLFF.

The CDR3 is CASSQPHGWAEGETQYF. In DNA form, the CDR3 reads TGCGCCAGCAGCCAACCCCACGGGTGGGCCGAGGGGGAGACCCAGTACTTC. The chain has TRBV4-1 and TRBJ2-5, with D tentatively TRBD1 or TRBD2 (5 bases each). Germline V lookup: CDR1 MGHRA, CDR2 YSYEKL. The germline V and J ends were trimmed by 2 bases and 5 bases, with 21 bases remaining between them. The CDR3 spans 17 residues.

This clone was recorded only once. V and J are TRBV7-2 and TRBJ2-7, with TRBD1 identical over 7 bases. Germline-derived CDR1 and CDR2 are SGHTA and FQGNSA. Unmatched junction bases numbered 16, after V lost 7 bases and J lost 1 base. The CDR3 extends over 17 amino acids. The DNA of the CDR3 is TGTGCCAGCACCCTGGGTGGGGGACAGACCTTTTCCTACGAGCAGTACTTC. It specifies CASTLGGGQTFSYEQYF.

The chain joins TRBV5-1 to TRBJ1-2; D gene uncertain. The V and J ends lost 0 bases and 1 base respectively, with 7 bases between them. The CDR3 is 14 amino acids. Germline V CDR1 and CDR2: SGHRS, YFSETQ. CDR3 in amino acids: CASSLASNNYGYTF. CDR3 DNA: TGCGCCAGCAGCTTGGCCTCTAATAACTATGGCTACACCTTC.

The chain couples TRBV7-9 to TRBJ1-1; 10 positions match TRBD1. The length of the CDR3 is 15 residues. With 0 bases clipped from V and 5 bases from J, the junction kept 3 bases outside the gene matches. From germline, CDR1 is SEHNR and CDR2 FQNEAQ (reference sequence). CDR3 nucleotide sequence: TGTGCCAGCAGCTTAGCTCCGGACAGGGGGACTGAAGCTTTCTTT. This codes for CASSLAPDRGTEAFF. Variable domain in full (rest from reference TRBV7-9 and TRBJ1-1): DTGVSQNPRHKITKRGQNVTFRCDPISEHNRLYWYRQTLGQGPEFLTYFQNEAQLEKSRLLSDRFSAERPKGSFSTLEIQRTEQGDSAMYLCASSLAPDRGTEAFFGQGTRLTVV.

The chain employs TRBV19 and TRBJ1-1; 8 bases map to TRBD1. This CDR3 contains 14 residues. Trimming removed 5 bases from V and 2 bases from J; junction bases left unmatched: 4. CDR1 and CDR2 from the germline V gene are LNHDA and SQIVND (reference sequence). The CDR3 protein is CASSVDRVNTEAFF. The CDR3, as DNA: TGTGCCAGTAGTGTGGACAGGGTCAACACTGAAGCTTTCTTT. Full variable domain (rest looked up from reference TRBV19 and TRBJ1-1): DGGITQSPKYLFRKEGQNVTLSCEQNLNHDAMYWYRQDPGQGLRLIYYSQIVNDFQKGDIAEGYSVSREKKESFPLTVTSAQKNPTAFYLCASSVDRVNTEAFFGQGTRLTVV.

The chain is built from TRBV30 and TRBJ1-1; possibly TRBD1 for D (6 bases). The CDR3 runs 15 residues. The V end lost 8 bases, the J end lost 4 bases, and 23 bases lay between the germline ends. Germline values: CDR1 GTSNPN, CDR2 SVGIG (reference sequence). CDR3 sequence reads: CAILGGRRGSTEAFF. In DNA, the CDR3 is TGTGCCATTCTGGGGGGGCGGAGGGGAAGCACTGAAGCTTTCTTT.

This clone was seen a few times. In DNA form, the CDR3 reads TGTGCCAGCAGTTTACAGGGGTCCACTGAAGCTTTCTTT. Translated, it gives CASSLQGSTEAFF. The chain has TRBV7-9 and TRBJ1-1; TRBD1 matches 7 bases. Losses at the gene ends were 6 bases for V and 4 bases for J; bases not matched to a gene: 5. The CDR3 runs 13 residues. Germline V gene lookup returns CDR1 SEHNR and CDR2 FQNEAQ (reference sequence).

The chain is built from TRBV19 and TRBJ1-5; possible D gene TRBD1, 6 bases. The length of the CDR3 is 14 residues. Germline V gene sequence: CDR1 LNHDA, CDR2 SQIVND (reference sequence). Trimming removed 6 bases at V and 6 bases at J, with 15 bases between. The CDR3 sequence is CASSLQGSGQPQHF. The CDR3 DNA follows: TGTGCCAGTAGCCTACAGGGCTCGGGTCAGCCCCAGCATTTT.

A single count supports this clone. The CDR3 sequence is CASSLDAVANTGELFF. The CDR3 coding sequence is TGTGCCAGCAGCTTGGATGCAGTCGCGAACACCGGGGAGCTGTTTTTT. The chain uses TRBV5-4 and TRBJ2-2, with D uncertain. V lost 0 bases and J lost 0, with 9 bases in between. Germline CDR1 is SGHNT and CDR2 is YYREEE (reference sequence). The CDR3 extends over 16 amino acids.

The J gene is TRBJ2-7, the V gene TRBV7-2; no clear D. The CDR3 spans 13 residues. Germline CDR1 reads SGHTA; CDR2 reads FQGNSA. V lost 4 bases and J 9 bases, leaving 16 bases between the germline ends. CDR3 protein: CASSSQQASGQYF. Here the CDR3 DNA reads TGTGCCAGCAGCTCCCAGCAGGCGTCGGGGCAGTACTTC.

This clone has ten or more counts. The J gene is TRBJ2-7, the V gene TRBV2, with D maybe TRBD2 (7 bases). Trimming took 5 bases from V and 2 from J, leaving 16 bases between them. Germline values: CDR1 SNHLY, CDR2 FYNNEI. The CDR3 consists of 15 residues. The CDR3 sequence is CASSLGSGGPYEQYF. CDR3 nucleotides: TGTGCCAGCAGTTTAGGGTCCGGGGGGCCCTACGAGCAGTACTTC.

The J gene is TRBJ1-5, the V gene TRBV7-9, with a possible D match to TRBD1 (6 bases). The CDR3 consists of 16 residues. Germline V gene lookup returns CDR1 SEHNR and CDR2 FQNEAQ (reference sequence). The V end lost 4 bases, the J end lost 0 bases, and 13 bases lay between the germline ends. The CDR3 sequence is CASSSLQGGSNQPQHF. DNA of the CDR3: TGTGCCAGCAGCTCATTACAGGGAGGTAGCAATCAGCCCCAGCATTTT.

The chain is built from TRBV14 and TRBJ2-3, with D tentatively TRBD1 or TRBD2 (5 bases each). Between the trimmed V and J ends, which lost 4 bases and 7 bases, there was a span of 21 bases. Germline V gene sequence: CDR1 SGHDN, CDR2 FVKESK. This CDR3 has 16 amino acids. DNA for the CDR3: TGTGCCAGCAGCCGAGGGGCAGGGTCCTTTGTGAATACGCAGTATTTT. It is translated as CASSRGAGSFVNTQYF.

The CDR3 loop is CAWSVGGASFNQPQHF. The CDR3 DNA is TGTGCCTGGAGTGTAGGGGGGGCGAGTTTCAATCAGCCCCAGCATTTT. This chain connects TRBV30 to TRBJ1-5; a weak D match, TRBD1 (6 bases). V was shortened by 0 bases and J by 3 bases, with 15 bases between the two germline ends. Germline lookup yields CDR1 GTSNPN and CDR2 SVGIG (reference sequence). The CDR3 spans 16 residues.

The CDR3 nucleotides are TGTGCCACCAGCAGTGCCCGGGGCAATGAGCAGTTCTTC. Encoded protein: CATSSARGNEQFF. V is TRBV15 and J is TRBJ2-1, with D perhaps matching TRBD2 (5 bases). The CDR3 is 13 amino acids. Deletions cut 3 bases from V and 6 bases from J, with 9 bases between. Germline values: CDR1 LNHNV, CDR2 YYDKDF (reference sequence). The variable domain in full, completed from reference TRBV15 and TRBJ2-1, reads DAMVIQNPRYQVTQFGKPVTLSCSQTLNHNVMYWYQQKSSQAPKLLFHYYDKDFNNEADTPDNFQSRRPNTSFCFLDIRSPGLGDTAMYLCATSSARGNEQFFGPGTRLTVL.